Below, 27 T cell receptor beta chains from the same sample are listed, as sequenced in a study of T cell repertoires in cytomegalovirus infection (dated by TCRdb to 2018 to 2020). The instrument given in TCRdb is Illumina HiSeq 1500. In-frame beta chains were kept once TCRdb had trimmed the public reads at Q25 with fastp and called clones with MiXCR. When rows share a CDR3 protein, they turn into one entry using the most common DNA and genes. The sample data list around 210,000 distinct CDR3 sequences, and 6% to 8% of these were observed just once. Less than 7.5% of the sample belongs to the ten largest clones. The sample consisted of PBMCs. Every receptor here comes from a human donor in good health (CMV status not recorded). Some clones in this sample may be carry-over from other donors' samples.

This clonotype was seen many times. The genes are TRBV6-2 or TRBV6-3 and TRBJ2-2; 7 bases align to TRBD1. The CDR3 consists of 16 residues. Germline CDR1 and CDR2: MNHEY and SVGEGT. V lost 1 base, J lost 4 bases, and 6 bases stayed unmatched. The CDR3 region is CASSYLAGTVTGELFF. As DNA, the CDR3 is TGTGCCAGCAGTTACTTGGCCGGGACAGTCACCGGGGAGCTGTTTTTT.

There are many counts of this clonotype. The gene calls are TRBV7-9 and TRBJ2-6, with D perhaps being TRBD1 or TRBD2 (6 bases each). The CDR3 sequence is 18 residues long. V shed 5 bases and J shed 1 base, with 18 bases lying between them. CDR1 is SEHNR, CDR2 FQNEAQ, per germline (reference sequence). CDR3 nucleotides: TGTGCCAGCAGCAAAGGGGGGTTGGAGTCTTCTGGGGCCAACGTCCTGACTTTC. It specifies CASSKGGLESSGANVLTF.

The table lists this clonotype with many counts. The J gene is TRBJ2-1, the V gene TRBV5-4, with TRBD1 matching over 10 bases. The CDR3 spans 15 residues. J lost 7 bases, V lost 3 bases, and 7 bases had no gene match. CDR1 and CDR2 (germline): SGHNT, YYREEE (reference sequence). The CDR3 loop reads CASSWPGQGRNEQFF. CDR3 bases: TGTGCCAGCAGCTGGCCGGGACAGGGGAGGAATGAGCAGTTCTTC.

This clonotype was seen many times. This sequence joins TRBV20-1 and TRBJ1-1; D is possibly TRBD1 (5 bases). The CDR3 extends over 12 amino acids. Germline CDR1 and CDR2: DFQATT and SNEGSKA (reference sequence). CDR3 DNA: TGCAGAGGGGAGCACGGGGGGACTGAAGCTTTCTTT. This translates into CRGEHGGTEAFF.

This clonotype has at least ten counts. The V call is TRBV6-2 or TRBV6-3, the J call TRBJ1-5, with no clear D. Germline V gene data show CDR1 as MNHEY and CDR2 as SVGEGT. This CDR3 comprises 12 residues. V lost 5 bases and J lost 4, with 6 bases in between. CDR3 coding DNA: TGTGCCAGCAGTGACGCGAATCAGCCCCAGCATTTT. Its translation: CASSDANQPQHF.

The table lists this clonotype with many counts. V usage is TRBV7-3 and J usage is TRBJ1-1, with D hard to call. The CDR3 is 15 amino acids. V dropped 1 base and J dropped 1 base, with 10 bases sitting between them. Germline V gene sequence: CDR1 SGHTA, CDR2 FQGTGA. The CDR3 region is CASSLIGLRNTEAFF. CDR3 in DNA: TGTGCCAGCAGCTTAATAGGACTCAGGAACACTGAAGCTTTCTTT.

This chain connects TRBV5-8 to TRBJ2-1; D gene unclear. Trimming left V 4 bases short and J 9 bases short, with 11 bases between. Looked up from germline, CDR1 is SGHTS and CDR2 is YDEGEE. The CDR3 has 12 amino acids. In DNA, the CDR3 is TGTGCCAGCAGCCTGGAGCATGGTGAGCAGTTCTTC. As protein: CASSLEHGEQFF.

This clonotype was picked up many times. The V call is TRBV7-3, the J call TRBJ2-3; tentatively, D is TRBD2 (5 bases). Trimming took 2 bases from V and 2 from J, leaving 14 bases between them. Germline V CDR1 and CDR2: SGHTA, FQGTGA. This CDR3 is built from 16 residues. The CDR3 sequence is CASSLVSAGPTDTQYF. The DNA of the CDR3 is TGTGCCAGCAGCTTAGTCTCGGCGGGCCCCACAGATACGCAGTATTTT.

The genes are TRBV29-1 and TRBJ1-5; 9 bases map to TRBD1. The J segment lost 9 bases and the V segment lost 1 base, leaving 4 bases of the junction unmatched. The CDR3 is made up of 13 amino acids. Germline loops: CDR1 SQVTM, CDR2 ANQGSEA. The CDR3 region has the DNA TGCAGCGTTGAAGTACAGGGACAGGGGCCCCAGCATTTT. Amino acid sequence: CSVEVQGQGPQHF.

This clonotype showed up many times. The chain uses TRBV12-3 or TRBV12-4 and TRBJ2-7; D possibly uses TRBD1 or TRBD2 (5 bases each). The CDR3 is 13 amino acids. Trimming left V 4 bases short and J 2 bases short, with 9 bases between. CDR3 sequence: CASSWDLTYEQYF. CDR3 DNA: TGTGCCAGCAGTTGGGACCTTACCTACGAGCAGTACTTC.

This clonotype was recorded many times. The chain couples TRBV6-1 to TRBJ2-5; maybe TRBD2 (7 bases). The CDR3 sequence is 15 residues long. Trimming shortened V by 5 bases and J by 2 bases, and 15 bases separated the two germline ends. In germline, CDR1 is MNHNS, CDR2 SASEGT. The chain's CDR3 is CASSKGGGPQETQYF. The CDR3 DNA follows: TGTGCCAGCAGTAAGGGGGGGGGCCCTCAAGAGACCCAGTACTTC.

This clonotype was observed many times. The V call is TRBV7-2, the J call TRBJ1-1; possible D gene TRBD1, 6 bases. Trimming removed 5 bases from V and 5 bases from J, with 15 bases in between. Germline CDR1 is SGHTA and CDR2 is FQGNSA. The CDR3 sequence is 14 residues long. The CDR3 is CASSGGGAWTEAFF. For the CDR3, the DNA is TGTGCCAGCAGCGGGGGGGGCGCATGGACTGAAGCTTTCTTT. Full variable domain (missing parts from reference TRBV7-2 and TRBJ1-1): GAGVSQSPSNKVTEKGKDVELRCDPISGHTALYWYRQSLGQGLEFLIYFQGNSAPDKSGLPSDRFSAERTGGSVSTLTIQRTQQEDSAVYLCASSGGGAWTEAFFGQGTRLTVV.

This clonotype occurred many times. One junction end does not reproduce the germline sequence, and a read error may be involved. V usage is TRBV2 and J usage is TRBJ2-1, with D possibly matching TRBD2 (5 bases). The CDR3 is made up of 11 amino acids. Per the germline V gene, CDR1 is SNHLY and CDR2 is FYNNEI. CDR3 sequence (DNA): TGTGCCAGCAGTGAAGTGGACTGGGTTGGGTTC. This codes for CASSEVDWVGF.

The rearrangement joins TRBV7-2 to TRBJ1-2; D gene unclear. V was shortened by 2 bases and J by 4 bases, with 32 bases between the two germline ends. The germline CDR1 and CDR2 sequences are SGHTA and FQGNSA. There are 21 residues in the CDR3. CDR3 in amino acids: CASSLSIWGLAARTGIYGYTF. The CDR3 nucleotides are TGTGCCAGCAGCTTATCGATTTGGGGTCTTGCTGCTCGGACCGGTATCTATGGCTACACCTTC.

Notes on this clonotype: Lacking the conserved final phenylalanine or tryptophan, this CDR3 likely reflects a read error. The CDR3: CSVEKWGLLTAKAFL. Written as DNA, the CDR3 is TGCAGCGTTGAGAAGTGGGGTCTTCTGACAGCGAAAGCTTTCCTT. This chain uses TRBV29-1 with TRBJ1-1; D is perhaps TRBD1 (5 bases). V was cut by 3 bases and J by 9 bases, with 23 bases left in between. The CDR3 loop spans 15 amino acids. Germline assignment: CDR1 SQVTM and CDR2 ANQGSEA.

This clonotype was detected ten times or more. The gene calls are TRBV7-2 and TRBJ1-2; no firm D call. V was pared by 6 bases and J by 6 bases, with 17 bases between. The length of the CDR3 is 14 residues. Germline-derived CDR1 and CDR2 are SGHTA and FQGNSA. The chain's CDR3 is CASRSARVGDGYTF. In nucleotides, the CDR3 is TGTGCCAGCAGATCCGCTCGGGTAGGAGATGGCTACACCTTC.

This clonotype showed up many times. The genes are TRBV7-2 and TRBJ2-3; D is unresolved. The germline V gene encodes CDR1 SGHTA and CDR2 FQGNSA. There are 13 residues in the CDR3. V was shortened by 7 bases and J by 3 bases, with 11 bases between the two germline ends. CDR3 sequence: CASTDLGTDTQYF. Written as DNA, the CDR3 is TGTGCCAGCACCGACTTAGGAACAGATACGCAGTATTTT.

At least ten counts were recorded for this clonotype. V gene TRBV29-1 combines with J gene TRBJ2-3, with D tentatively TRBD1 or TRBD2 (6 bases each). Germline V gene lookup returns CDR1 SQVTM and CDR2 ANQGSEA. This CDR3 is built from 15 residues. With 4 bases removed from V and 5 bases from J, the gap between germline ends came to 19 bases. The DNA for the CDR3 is TGCAGCGTTGCAAAACAGGGAGGTTACGGAGATACGCAGTATTTT. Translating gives CSVAKQGGYGDTQYF.

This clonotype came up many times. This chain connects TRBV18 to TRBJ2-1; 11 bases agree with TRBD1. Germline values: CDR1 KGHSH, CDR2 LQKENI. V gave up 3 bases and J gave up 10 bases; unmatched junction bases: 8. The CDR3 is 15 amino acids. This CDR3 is CASSPDRGPYYEQFF. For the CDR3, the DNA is TGTGCCAGCTCACCGGACAGGGGGCCTTACTACGAGCAGTTCTTC.

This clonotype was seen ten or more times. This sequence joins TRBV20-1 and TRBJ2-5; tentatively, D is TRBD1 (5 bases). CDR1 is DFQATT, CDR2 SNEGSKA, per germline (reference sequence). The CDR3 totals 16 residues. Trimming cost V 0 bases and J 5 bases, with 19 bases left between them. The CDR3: CSAREEGRGRRETQYF. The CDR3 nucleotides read TGCAGTGCTAGAGAAGAAGGAAGGGGCCGGCGGGAGACCCAGTACTTC.

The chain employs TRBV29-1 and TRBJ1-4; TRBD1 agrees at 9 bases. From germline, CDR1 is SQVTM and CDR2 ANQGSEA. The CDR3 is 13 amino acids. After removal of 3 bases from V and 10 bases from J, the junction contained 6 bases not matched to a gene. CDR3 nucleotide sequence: TGCAGCGTTGACCCGGGACAGGGAGGAAAACTGTTTTTT. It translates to CSVDPGQGGKLFF.

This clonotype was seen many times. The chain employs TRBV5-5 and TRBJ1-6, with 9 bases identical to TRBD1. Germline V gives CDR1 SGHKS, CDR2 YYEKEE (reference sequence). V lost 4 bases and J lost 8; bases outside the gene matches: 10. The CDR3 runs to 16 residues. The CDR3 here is CASSPAGTGYYSPLHF. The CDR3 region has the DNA TGTGCCAGCAGCCCGGCCGGGACAGGGTATTATTCACCCCTCCACTTT.

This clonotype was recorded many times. The CDR3 DNA reads as TGCAGTGCTAGAGTTCGGGGGGGGGCTAACGAGCAGTACTTC. It translates to CSARVRGGANEQYF. The chain joins TRBV20-1 to TRBJ2-7; 8 bases align to TRBD2. With V trimmed by 1 base and J by 5 bases, 7 bases remained unmatched. The V gene's germline CDR1 is DFQATT and CDR2 SNEGSKA (reference sequence). This CDR3 region has 14 residues.

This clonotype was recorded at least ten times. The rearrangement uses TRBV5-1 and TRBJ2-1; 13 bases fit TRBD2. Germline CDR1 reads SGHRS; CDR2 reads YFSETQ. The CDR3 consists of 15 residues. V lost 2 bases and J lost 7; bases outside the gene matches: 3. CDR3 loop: CASSFTSGGANEQFF. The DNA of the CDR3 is TGCGCCAGCAGCTTCACTAGCGGGGGGGCGAATGAGCAGTTCTTC.

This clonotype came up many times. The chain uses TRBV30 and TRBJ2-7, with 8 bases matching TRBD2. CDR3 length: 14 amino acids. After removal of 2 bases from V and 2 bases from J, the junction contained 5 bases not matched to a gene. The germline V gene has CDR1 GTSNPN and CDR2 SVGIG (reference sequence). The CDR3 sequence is CAWSNGGATYEQYF. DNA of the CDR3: TGTGCCTGGAGTAACGGGGGGGCCACCTACGAGCAGTACTTC. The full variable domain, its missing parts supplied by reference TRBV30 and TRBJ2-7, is SQTIHQWPATLVQPVGSPLSLECTVEGTSNPNLYWYRQAAGRGLQLLFYSVGIGQISSEVPQNLSASRPQDRQFILSSKKLLLSDSGFYLCAWSNGGATYEQYFGPGTRLTVT.

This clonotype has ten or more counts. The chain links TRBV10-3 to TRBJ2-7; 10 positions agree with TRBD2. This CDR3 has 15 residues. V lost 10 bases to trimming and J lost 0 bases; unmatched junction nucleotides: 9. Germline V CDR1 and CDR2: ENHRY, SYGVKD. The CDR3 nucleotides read TGTGCCAGCTCCGCTAGCGGGGGCCGCTCCTACGAGCAGTACTTC. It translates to CASSASGGRSYEQYF.

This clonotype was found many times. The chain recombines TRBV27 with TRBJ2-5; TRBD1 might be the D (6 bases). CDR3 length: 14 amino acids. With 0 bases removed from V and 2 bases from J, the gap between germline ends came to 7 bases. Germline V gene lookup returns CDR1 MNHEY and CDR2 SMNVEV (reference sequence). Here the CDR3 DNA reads TGTGCCAGCAGTTTATCCAGGGGTCAAGAGACCCAGTACTTC. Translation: CASSLSRGQETQYF.